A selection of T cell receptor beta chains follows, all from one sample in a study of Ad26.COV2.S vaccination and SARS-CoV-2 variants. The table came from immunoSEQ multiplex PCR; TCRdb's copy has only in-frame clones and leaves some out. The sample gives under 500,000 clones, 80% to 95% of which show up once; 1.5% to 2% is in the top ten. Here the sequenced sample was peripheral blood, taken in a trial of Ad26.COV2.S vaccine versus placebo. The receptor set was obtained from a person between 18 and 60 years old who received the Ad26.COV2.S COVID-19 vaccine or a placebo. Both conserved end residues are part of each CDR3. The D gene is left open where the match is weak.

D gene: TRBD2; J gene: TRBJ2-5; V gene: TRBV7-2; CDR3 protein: CASSLGTRSLGETQYF; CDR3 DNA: TGTGCCAGCAGCTTAGGGACTAGGAGCTTGGGGGAGACCCAGTACTTC
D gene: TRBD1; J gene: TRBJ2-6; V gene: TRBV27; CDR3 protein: CASTGGGYSGANVLTF; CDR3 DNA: TGTGCCAGCACAGGGGGCGGCTACTCTGGGGCCAACGTCCTGACTTTC
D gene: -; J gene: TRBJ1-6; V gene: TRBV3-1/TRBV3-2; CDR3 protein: CASSQVAGSKGDSPLHF; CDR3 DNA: TGTGCCAGCAGCCAAGTTGCCGGGAGTAAGGGAGATTCACCCCTCCACTTT
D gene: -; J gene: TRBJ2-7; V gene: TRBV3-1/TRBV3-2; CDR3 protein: CASSLVSGLREEQYF; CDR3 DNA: TGTGCCAGCAGCCTGGTGAGCGGACTCCGGGAGGAGCAGTACTTC
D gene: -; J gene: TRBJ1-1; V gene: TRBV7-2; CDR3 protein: CASSPPVLTGNTEAFF; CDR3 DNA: TGTGCCAGCAGCCCCCCTGTTCTAACGGGGAACACTGAAGCTTTCTTT
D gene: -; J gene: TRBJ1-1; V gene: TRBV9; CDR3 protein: CASSVGSGVNTEAFF; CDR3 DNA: TGTGCCAGCAGCGTAGGTTCAGGGGTGAACACTGAAGCTTTCTTT
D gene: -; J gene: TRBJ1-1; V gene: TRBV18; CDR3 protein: CASSPSKIEHTEAFF; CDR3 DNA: TGTGCCAGCTCACCATCGAAAATTGAGCACACTGAAGCTTTCTTT
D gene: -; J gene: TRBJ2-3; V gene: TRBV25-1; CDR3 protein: CASSDLGALTDTQYF; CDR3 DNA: TGTGCCAGCAGTGATTTGGGGGCCTTAACAGATACGCAGTATTTT
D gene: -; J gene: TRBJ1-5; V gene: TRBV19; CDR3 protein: CASSWGTIHQPQHF; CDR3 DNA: TGTGCCAGTAGTTGGGGTACAATACATCAGCCCCAGCATTTT
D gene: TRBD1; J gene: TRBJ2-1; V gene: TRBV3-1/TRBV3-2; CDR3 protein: CASSQVRDRAYNEQFF; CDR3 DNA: TGTGCCAGCAGCCAAGTTAGAGACAGGGCCTACAATGAGCAGTTCTTC
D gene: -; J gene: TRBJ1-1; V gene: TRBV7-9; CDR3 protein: CASSLRDFEAFF; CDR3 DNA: TGTGCCAGCAGCTTACGGGACTTTGAAGCTTTCTTT